These 20 T cell receptor beta chains share one sample of origin, sequenced in a study of blood T cells in healthy people across ages. Then a second PCR, running about 6 to 11 cycles, was carried out with a sample-barcoded 5' primer and a J-beta primer mix. TCRdb ran MiXCR on the 5' RACE reads and lists one entry per CDR3 protein. The table records about 630,000 distinct CDR3 sequences, roughly 21% of them present only once. The sequenced material came from blood. The receptors come from a man in his 70s in good health.

The chain combines TRBV6-1 with TRBJ2-1; 14 positions agree with TRBD2. Germline V gene lookup returns CDR1 MNHNS and CDR2 SASEGT. Losses at the gene ends were 6 bases for V and 7 bases for J; bases not matched to a gene: 5. This CDR3 is built from 15 residues. The CDR3 protein is CASRGTSGSNNEQFF. CDR3 coding DNA: TGTGCCAGCAGGGGGACTAGCGGGAGTAATAATGAGCAGTTCTTC.

This clonotype came up a few times. The J gene is TRBJ2-2, the V gene TRBV7-8, with a tentative D call TRBD2 (5 bases). The CDR3 loop spans 14 amino acids. CDR1 is SGHVS and CDR2 is FQNEAQ in the germline V gene. Trimming removed 5 bases at V and 5 bases at J, with 12 bases between. CDR3 in amino acids: CASSLLRGTGELFF. The CDR3 DNA is TGTGCCAGCAGCCTCCTTCGGGGAACCGGGGAGCTGTTTTTT. Looking up the rest from reference TRBV7-8 and TRBJ2-2 gives the full variable domain: GAGVSQSPRYKVAKRGQDVALRCDPISGHVSLFWYQQALGQGPEFLTYFQNEAQLDKSGLPSDRFFAERPEGSVSTLKIQRTQQEDSAVYLCASSLLRGTGELFFGEGSRLTVL.

This clonotype was counted a few times. The CDR3 loop reads CASRLEIQETQYF. In nucleotides, the CDR3 is TGTGCCAGCAGACTAGAGATCCAAGAGACCCAGTACTTC. The chain recombines TRBV6-1 with TRBJ2-5; D is possibly TRBD2 (5 bases). Germline assignment: CDR1 MNHNS and CDR2 SASEGT. The CDR3 has 13 residues. The ends were cut back, 6 bases at V and 1 base at J, with 9 bases in the middle.

The V and J genes are TRBV4-2 and TRBJ2-7; 8 nucleotides line up with TRBD1. CDR1 is LGHNA, CDR2 YNFKEQ, per germline. There are 12 residues in the CDR3. Trimming cost V 8 bases and J 7 bases; bases outside gene matches: 7. This CDR3 reads CASGDRPGEQYF. The CDR3 DNA follows: TGTGCCAGCGGGGACAGGCCGGGAGAGCAGTACTTC.

This sequence joins TRBV7-2 and TRBJ1-4; 7 bases agree with TRBD1. Germline values: CDR1 SGHTA, CDR2 FQGNSA. CDR3 size: 16 residues. J lost 7 bases, V lost 5 bases, and 13 bases had no gene match. For the CDR3, the DNA is TGTGCCAGCAGCCCCGCTTTCTCCAGGGGGAGTGAAAAACTGTTTTTT. Its translation is CASSPAFSRGSEKLFF.

V usage is TRBV7-9 and J usage is TRBJ2-7; 10 bases match TRBD2. CDR1 and CDR2 from the germline V gene are SEHNR and FQNEAQ (reference sequence). The CDR3 loop spans 14 amino acids. V lost 5 bases and J lost 5; bases outside the gene matches: 6. The CDR3: CASSRLAGRHEQYF. CDR3 bases: TGTGCCAGCAGCCGACTAGCGGGCCGTCACGAGCAGTACTTC.

V usage is TRBV9 and J usage is TRBJ2-4, with D perhaps TRBD1 or TRBD2 (5 bases each). The V and J ends lost 0 bases and 2 bases respectively, with 9 bases between them. The CDR3 length is 15 residues. CDR1 and CDR2 from the germline V gene are SGDLS and YYNGEE. Here the CDR3 reads CASSVAGDPKNIQYF. In DNA form, the CDR3 reads TGTGCCAGCAGCGTAGCTGGGGACCCCAAAAACATTCAGTACTTC.

The chain recombines TRBV6-5 with TRBJ2-1; TRBD2 might be the D (5 bases). The CDR3 is 15 residues long. V was clipped by 5 bases and J by 10 bases, with 21 bases between them. In germline, CDR1 is MNHEY, CDR2 SVGAGI. CDR3 sequence: CASSPQPGLAVEQFF. The CDR3 coding sequence is TGTGCCAGCAGTCCCCAACCGGGCCTAGCTGTAGAGCAGTTCTTC.

CDR3 sequence (DNA): TGCAGTGCCATACAGACTAGTGCGTTTTACAATGAGCAGTTCTTC. Its translation is CSAIQTSAFYNEQFF. The J gene is TRBJ2-1, the V gene TRBV20-1, with D possibly matching TRBD2 (6 bases). Germline lookup yields CDR1 DFQATT and CDR2 SNEGSKA (reference sequence). Trimming stripped 6 bases from V and 4 bases from J, with 19 bases between. CDR3 length: 15 residues.

This clonotype was seen more than once but under ten times. The J gene is TRBJ2-2, the V gene TRBV25-1; the D is unclear. The CDR3 totals 14 residues. V lost 0 bases and J 7 bases, leaving 9 bases between the germline ends. Germline-derived CDR1 and CDR2 are MGHDK and SYGVNS. The CDR3 is CASSEYLEVGELFF. In DNA form, the CDR3 reads TGTGCCAGCAGTGAATATCTGGAAGTCGGGGAGCTGTTTTTT.

The gene calls are TRBV10-3 and TRBJ2-3, with 10 bases aligning to TRBD1. Germline V gene sequence: CDR1 ENHRY, CDR2 SYGVKD. CDR3 length: 15 amino acids. After removal of 4 bases from V and 6 bases from J, the junction contained 7 bases not matched to a gene. CDR3 nucleotide sequence: TGTGCCATCAGTGGGACTGGGACAGGGGTGGATACGCAGTATTTT. The encoded protein is CAISGTGTGVDTQYF.

The chain joins TRBV11-2 to TRBJ2-1; 7 nucleotides agree with TRBD2. Germline CDR1 SGHAT, CDR2 FQNNGV. Trimming at V came to 0 bases and at J to 0 bases, leaving 2 bases not matched to a gene. The CDR3 covers 16 residues. The CDR3 nucleotides read TGTGCCAGCAGCTTAGAGGCGGGAGACTCCTACAATGAGCAGTTCTTC. The encoded protein is CASSLEAGDSYNEQFF.

The chain carries TRBV15 and TRBJ2-3; 7 bases map to TRBD2. Germline CDR1 LNHNV, CDR2 YYDKDF (reference sequence). Losses at the gene ends were 5 bases for V and 2 bases for J; bases not matched to a gene: 7. CDR3 length: 15 amino acids. This chain's CDR3 is CATSGAGVFTDTQYF. CDR3 sequence (DNA): TGTGCCACCAGCGGGGCGGGAGTATTCACAGATACGCAGTATTTT. The entire variable domain, with the rest obtained from reference TRBV15 and TRBJ2-3, is as follows: DAMVIQNPRYQVTQFGKPVTLSCSQTLNHNVMYWYQQKSSQAPKLLFHYYDKDFNNEADTPDNFQSRRPNTSFCFLDIRSPGLGDTAMYLCATSGAGVFTDTQYFGPGTRLTVL.

This chain links TRBV24-1 with TRBJ2-3, with a possible D match to TRBD1 (6 bases). Per the germline V gene, CDR1 is KGHDR and CDR2 is SFDVKD. V shed 3 bases and J shed 11 bases, with 11 bases lying between them. The CDR3 is made up of 12 amino acids. The CDR3 nucleotides read TGTGCCACCAGTGATGTCCGGGACAAGCAGTATTTT. It yields the protein CATSDVRDKQYF.

This clonotype was counted a few times. The chain joins TRBV20-1 to TRBJ2-7; 11 nucleotides line up with TRBD2. V was clipped by 2 bases and J by 2 bases; unmatched bases: 5. Looked up from germline, CDR1 is DFQATT and CDR2 is SNEGSKA (reference sequence). CDR3 length equals 15 residues. The CDR3 loop reads CSARLAGGGPYEQYF. The CDR3 DNA sequence: TGCAGTGCTAGACTAGCGGGAGGAGGCCCCTACGAGCAGTACTTC.

As regards this clonotype: A clone one base away is much larger, so this may be a read error. The chain has TRBV29-1 and TRBJ2-7; 11 bases align to TRBD2. The J call is uncertain, as TRBJ2-5 better fits the DNA end. Looked up from germline, CDR1 is SQVTM and CDR2 is ANQGSEA. This CDR3 has 14 amino acids. The chain's CDR3 is CSVGATSGKGTQYF. For the CDR3, the DNA is TGCAGCGTTGGAGCGACTAGCGGGAAAGGGACCCAGTACTTC.

The genes are TRBV4-3 and TRBJ2-7; D is perhaps TRBD1 or TRBD2 (5 bases each). This CDR3 comprises 14 residues. The V and J ends lost 1 base and 6 bases respectively, with 13 bases between them. Germline CDR1 reads LGHNA; CDR2 reads YSLEER. The CDR3 is CASSQVEGQGEQYF. The CDR3 DNA reads TGCGCCAGCAGCCAAGTTGAGGGGCAGGGCGAGCAGTACTTC.

In the case of this clonotype: This CDR3 is missing its conserved last phenylalanine or tryptophan, likely due to a read error. Because the CDR3's place on the DNA is in doubt, the DNA is left out and the CDR3 is given as listed by TCRdb. This chain connects TRBV21-1 to TRBJ2-5; the table's D call, TRBD1, has no DNA check behind it. TRBV21-1 is classified as a pseudogene. The CDR3 length is 14 residues, termini included. The CDR3 loop reads CASRPETGQETQYS.

This clonotype was seen more than once but under ten times. This chain links TRBV2 with TRBJ2-3; maybe TRBD2 (6 bases). Germline CDR1 SNHLY, CDR2 FYNNEI. The CDR3 contains 14 residues. The V and J ends lost 8 bases and 0 bases respectively, with 12 bases between them. This CDR3 is CASGGGASTDTQYF. DNA of the CDR3: TGTGCCAGCGGTGGCGGGGCTAGCACAGATACGCAGTATTTT. Full variable domain (outside the CDR3, taken from reference TRBV2 and TRBJ2-3): EPEVTQTPSHQVTQMGQEVILRCVPISNHLYFYWYRQILGQKVEFLVSFYNNEISEKSEIFDDQFSVERPDGSNFTLKIRSTKLEDSAMYFCASGGGASTDTQYFGPGTRLTVL.

The chain uses TRBV6-5 and TRBJ2-3; D is unclear. V lost 5 bases and J lost 2, with 14 bases in between. The germline gives CDR1 MNHEY, CDR2 SVGAGI. The CDR3 has 15 amino acids. CDR3 protein: CASSPTGWNTDTQYF. DNA of the CDR3: TGTGCCAGCAGTCCAACTGGGTGGAACACAGATACGCAGTATTTT.